Listed below are T cell receptor beta chains from one sample, sequenced in a study of siplizumab effects on memory and regulatory T cells. Repertoires were generated with immunoSEQ multiplex PCR, while TCRdb's copy carries only in-frame clones and drops some. The sample has 95,000 to 100,000 clones; 80% to 95% are singletons. The sequenced material came from non-Treg CD4+ T cells sorted from blood. Receptors originate from a human donor in good health. Each CDR3 is given with its conserved first and last residue. Fields, in order: CDR3 DNA, CDR3 protein, V gene, D gene, J gene, clone size, CDR3 length. The D gene is left open where the match is weak. Clone size is shown for a subset of rows, as once, few, many or a class of expanded clone.

cdr3_nt: TGTGCCAGCAGTTGGCAGACAACCTCTGGAAACACCATATATTTT; cdr3_aa: CASSWQTTSGNTIYF; v_call: TRBV2; d_call: -; j_call: TRBJ1-3; clone_size: -; cdr3_length: 15
cdr3_nt: TGTGCCAGCAGCTTGGACAGGGGACAGCCCCAGCATTTT; cdr3_aa: CASSLDRGQPQHF; v_call: TRBV5-4; d_call: TRBD1; j_call: TRBJ1-5; clone_size: -; cdr3_length: 13
cdr3_nt: TGTGCCAGTATCTCGACTGAAGCTTTCTTT; cdr3_aa: CASISTEAFF; v_call: TRBV19; d_call: -; j_call: TRBJ1-1; clone_size: -; cdr3_length: 10
cdr3_nt: TGTGCCAGCAGCAAAAAGGGGGGGACGACAGGCCAAGAGACCCAGTACTTC; cdr3_aa: CASSKKGGTTGQETQYF; v_call: TRBV21-1; d_call: -; j_call: TRBJ2-5; clone_size: -; cdr3_length: 17
cdr3_nt: TGTGCCAGCAGAACTTCCACAGATACGCAGTATTTT; cdr3_aa: CASRTSTDTQYF; v_call: TRBV6-5; d_call: -; j_call: TRBJ2-3; clone_size: -; cdr3_length: 12
cdr3_nt: TGTGCCAGTAGAAGCGTGGAGACCCAGTACTTC; cdr3_aa: CASRSVETQYF; v_call: TRBV19; d_call: -; j_call: TRBJ2-5; clone_size: -; cdr3_length: 11
cdr3_nt: TGTGCCAGCTCACCGGTATTAGGACAGGGTGTCGAGCAGTTCTTC; cdr3_aa: CASSPVLGQGVEQFF; v_call: TRBV18; d_call: TRBD1; j_call: TRBJ2-1; clone_size: -; cdr3_length: 15
cdr3_nt: TGTGCCAGCTCACCGGTCCCGGGACTAGCGGGAGAGGGGGTGGCCCAGTACTTC; cdr3_aa: CASSPVPGLAGEGVAQYF; v_call: TRBV18; d_call: TRBD2; j_call: TRBJ2-5; clone_size: -; cdr3_length: 18
cdr3_nt: TGTGCCAGCAGCTCCGCGGGAGCTAACTATGGCTACACCTTC; cdr3_aa: CASSSAGANYGYTF; v_call: TRBV11-3; d_call: -; j_call: TRBJ1-2; clone_size: -; cdr3_length: 14
cdr3_nt: TGTGCCAGAACCCGGAGGGGGCCTCGGGATGGCTACACCTTC; cdr3_aa: CARTRRGPRDGYTF; v_call: TRBV5-3; d_call: TRBD1; j_call: TRBJ1-2; clone_size: once; cdr3_length: 14
cdr3_nt: TGTGCCTGGACGAGCGGGAGCTATGAGCAGTTCTTC; cdr3_aa: CAWTSGSYEQFF; v_call: TRBV30; d_call: TRBD2; j_call: TRBJ2-1; clone_size: -; cdr3_length: 12
cdr3_nt: TGCGCCAGCAGTCAAAATCCCAAGGGCGAAGTTAACTATGGCTACACCTTC; cdr3_aa: CASSQNPKGEVNYGYTF; v_call: TRBV23-1; d_call: -; j_call: TRBJ1-2; clone_size: -; cdr3_length: 17
cdr3_nt: TGTGCCAGCAGTGACATCGGGCGCGGATCAGACTATGGCTACACCTTC; cdr3_aa: CASSDIGRGSDYGYTF; v_call: TRBV25-1; d_call: -; j_call: TRBJ1-2; clone_size: -; cdr3_length: 16
cdr3_nt: TGTGCCAGCAGTCGGACGGGGAACACCGGGGAGCTGTTTTTT; cdr3_aa: CASSRTGNTGELFF; v_call: TRBV28; d_call: -; j_call: TRBJ2-2; clone_size: -; cdr3_length: 14
cdr3_nt: TGTGCCAGCAGGGCAAAGAGGGGTGTTAGCGAAGCTTTCTTT; cdr3_aa: CASRAKRGVSEAFF; v_call: TRBV6-5; d_call: -; j_call: TRBJ1-1; clone_size: -; cdr3_length: 14
cdr3_nt: TGTGCCTGGAGTGGGCGAGGAGCCGGGGAGCTGTTTTTT; cdr3_aa: CAWSGRGAGELFF; v_call: TRBV30; d_call: -; j_call: TRBJ2-2; clone_size: -; cdr3_length: 13
cdr3_nt: TGCAGCGACCTCACTAGCTACAATGAGCAGTTCTTC; cdr3_aa: CSDLTSYNEQFF; v_call: TRBV29-1; d_call: -; j_call: TRBJ2-1; clone_size: -; cdr3_length: 12
cdr3_nt: TGTGCCAGCAGTACCTCCGCGGGAGGGAGCTACAATGAGCAGTTCTTC; cdr3_aa: CASSTSAGGSYNEQFF; v_call: TRBV28; d_call: TRBD2; j_call: TRBJ2-1; clone_size: once; cdr3_length: 16
cdr3_nt: TGTGCCAGCAGCTCCCCGGGGGTCAATGAGCAGTTCTTC; cdr3_aa: CASSSPGVNEQFF; v_call: TRBV5-4; d_call: -; j_call: TRBJ2-1; clone_size: -; cdr3_length: 13
cdr3_nt: TGCGCCAGCAGCCCGTTGGACAATGAGCAGTTCTTC; cdr3_aa: CASSPLDNEQFF; v_call: TRBV5-1; d_call: -; j_call: TRBJ2-1; clone_size: -; cdr3_length: 12
cdr3_nt: TGCAGTGCTAGAGATCGGGCTGCCGTGTACTTC; cdr3_aa: CSARDRAAVYF; v_call: TRBV20-1; d_call: -; j_call: TRBJ2-7; clone_size: -; cdr3_length: 11
cdr3_nt: TGTGCCAGTAGGACGAACGGAGGGCCAAACAATGAGCAGTTCTTC; cdr3_aa: CASRTNGGPNNEQFF; v_call: TRBV19; d_call: -; j_call: TRBJ2-1; clone_size: -; cdr3_length: 15
cdr3_nt: TGTGCCAGCAGCTTCCCGAGCACAGATACGCAGTATTTT; cdr3_aa: CASSFPSTDTQYF; v_call: TRBV7-2; d_call: -; j_call: TRBJ2-3; clone_size: -; cdr3_length: 13
cdr3_nt: TGTGCCAGTAGTACTCCGGGACAGCGTAACTATGGCTACACCTTC; cdr3_aa: CASSTPGQRNYGYTF; v_call: TRBV19; d_call: TRBD1; j_call: TRBJ1-2; clone_size: -; cdr3_length: 15
cdr3_nt: TGTGCCAGCAGGAGGGAGGGCGGTAGCACAGATACGCAGTATTTT; cdr3_aa: CASRREGGSTDTQYF; v_call: TRBV11-3; d_call: TRBD2; j_call: TRBJ2-3; clone_size: -; cdr3_length: 15
cdr3_nt: TGCACCAGCAGAACAGGTTTGTGCACAAGTCGGGCCAACGTCCTGACTTTC; cdr3_aa: CTSRTGLCTSRANVLTF; v_call: TRBV1; d_call: -; j_call: TRBJ2-6; clone_size: -; cdr3_length: 17
cdr3_nt: TGTGCCAGCAGCTACAACATTCAGTACTTC; cdr3_aa: CASSYNIQYF; v_call: TRBV11-2; d_call: -; j_call: TRBJ2-4; clone_size: -; cdr3_length: 10
cdr3_nt: TGTGCCAGCAGTCCCAGGGGGAGAGATCAGCCCCAGCATTTT; cdr3_aa: CASSPRGRDQPQHF; v_call: TRBV27; d_call: TRBD1; j_call: TRBJ1-5; clone_size: -; cdr3_length: 14
cdr3_nt: TGCGCCAGCAGCGGGGACAGGGCCTACGAGCAGTACTTC; cdr3_aa: CASSGDRAYEQYF; v_call: TRBV10-2; d_call: TRBD1; j_call: TRBJ2-7; clone_size: -; cdr3_length: 13
cdr3_nt: TGTGCCAGCAGCCCCTCCCGCCGACACAATGAGCAGTTCTTC; cdr3_aa: CASSPSRRHNEQFF; v_call: TRBV7-9; d_call: -; j_call: TRBJ2-1; clone_size: once; cdr3_length: 14
cdr3_nt: TGTGCCAGCAGCGGAGGGGTAACCGGGGAGCTGTTTTTT; cdr3_aa: CASSGGVTGELFF; v_call: TRBV5-6; d_call: -; j_call: TRBJ2-2; clone_size: -; cdr3_length: 13
cdr3_nt: TGTGCCAGCAGCCGGACTAACAACTATGGCTACACCTTC; cdr3_aa: CASSRTNNYGYTF; v_call: TRBV5-5; d_call: -; j_call: TRBJ1-2; clone_size: -; cdr3_length: 13
cdr3_nt: TGTGCCTGGAGTCCGGCGCCGGGGAACACTGAAGCTTTCTTT; cdr3_aa: CAWSPAPGNTEAFF; v_call: TRBV30; d_call: -; j_call: TRBJ1-1; clone_size: -; cdr3_length: 14
cdr3_nt: TGTGCCAGTAGTAAAAGCGACCGCGAGCAGTACTTC; cdr3_aa: CASSKSDREQYF; v_call: TRBV19; d_call: -; j_call: TRBJ2-7; clone_size: -; cdr3_length: 12
cdr3_nt: TGTGCCAGCTCACCGTGGACAGGCACAGATACGCAGTATTTT; cdr3_aa: CASSPWTGTDTQYF; v_call: TRBV18; d_call: -; j_call: TRBJ2-3; clone_size: -; cdr3_length: 14
cdr3_nt: TGCGCCAGCAGCTTGGACAGTTCCACCTACGAGCAGTACTTC; cdr3_aa: CASSLDSSTYEQYF; v_call: TRBV5-1; d_call: -; j_call: TRBJ2-7; clone_size: -; cdr3_length: 14
cdr3_nt: TGCGCCAGCAGCCCGGAGGCCAGGGGGCGGGGGTCCGGGGAGCTGTTTTTT; cdr3_aa: CASSPEARGRGSGELFF; v_call: TRBV5-1; d_call: -; j_call: TRBJ2-2; clone_size: -; cdr3_length: 17
cdr3_nt: TGTGCCAGCAAACAACTAGCTCCGGCCGGGGAGCTGTTTTTT; cdr3_aa: CASKQLAPAGELFF; v_call: TRBV6-5; d_call: -; j_call: TRBJ2-2; clone_size: -; cdr3_length: 14
cdr3_nt: TGTGCCTGGAGGAGGGACAGGCCTTATGGCTACACCTTC; cdr3_aa: CAWRRDRPYGYTF; v_call: TRBV30; d_call: TRBD1; j_call: TRBJ1-2; clone_size: -; cdr3_length: 13
cdr3_nt: TGCGCCAGCAGCCAGCTTTGGCGGGAAGCAGATACGCAGTATTTT; cdr3_aa: CASSQLWREADTQYF; v_call: TRBV4-1; d_call: -; j_call: TRBJ2-3; clone_size: -; cdr3_length: 15
cdr3_nt: TGTGCCAGCAGCCAAAGAGAGGGCTCCTACGAGCAGTACTTC; cdr3_aa: CASSQREGSYEQYF; v_call: TRBV5-4; d_call: -; j_call: TRBJ2-7; clone_size: -; cdr3_length: 14
cdr3_nt: TGCAGTGCTAGACTGAGGGAAAAACTGTTTTTT; cdr3_aa: CSARLREKLFF; v_call: TRBV20-1; d_call: -; j_call: TRBJ1-4; clone_size: -; cdr3_length: 11
cdr3_nt: TGCAGCGTCGAGCTAAAGGGTCGCGAGCAGTACTTC; cdr3_aa: CSVELKGREQYF; v_call: TRBV29-1; d_call: -; j_call: TRBJ2-7; clone_size: -; cdr3_length: 12
cdr3_nt: TGTGCCAGCAGCCAAGGTTCCGGGACAGCGGTTGGCGGCACTGAAGCTTTCTTT; cdr3_aa: CASSQGSGTAVGGTEAFF; v_call: TRBV4-2; d_call: TRBD1; j_call: TRBJ1-1; clone_size: -; cdr3_length: 18
cdr3_nt: TGTGCCAGCAGCTTAGAAGGTAGCGGCACAGATACGCAGTATTTT; cdr3_aa: CASSLEGSGTDTQYF; v_call: TRBV7-9; d_call: -; j_call: TRBJ2-3; clone_size: -; cdr3_length: 15
cdr3_nt: TGCAGCGCAAGGGACAGGCAGAACACTGAAGCTTTCTTT; cdr3_aa: CSARDRQNTEAFF; v_call: TRBV29-1; d_call: TRBD1; j_call: TRBJ1-1; clone_size: -; cdr3_length: 13
cdr3_nt: TGTGCCAGCTCACCACTATTGGGACGGAACACAGATACGCAGTATTTT; cdr3_aa: CASSPLLGRNTDTQYF; v_call: TRBV18; d_call: -; j_call: TRBJ2-3; clone_size: -; cdr3_length: 16
cdr3_nt: TGTGCCAGCAGCTTAGTCGGGCCGGGGGGCACCGGGGAGCTGTTTTTT; cdr3_aa: CASSLVGPGGTGELFF; v_call: TRBV11-2; d_call: TRBD2; j_call: TRBJ2-2; clone_size: -; cdr3_length: 16
cdr3_nt: TGTGCCAGCAGCGCGGACAGGTTAAACTATGGCTACACCTTC; cdr3_aa: CASSADRLNYGYTF; v_call: TRBV5-4; d_call: TRBD1; j_call: TRBJ1-2; clone_size: -; cdr3_length: 14
cdr3_nt: TGTGCCAGTAGTATCGCGGGGTCTCTCGATGAGCAGTTCTTC; cdr3_aa: CASSIAGSLDEQFF; v_call: TRBV19; d_call: -; j_call: TRBJ2-1; clone_size: -; cdr3_length: 14
cdr3_nt: TGTGCCAGCAAGACGGGGACCGATTACGAGCAGTACTTC; cdr3_aa: CASKTGTDYEQYF; v_call: TRBV2; d_call: -; j_call: TRBJ2-7; clone_size: -; cdr3_length: 13
cdr3_nt: TGTGCCAGCAGCGTAGGAGCCGGGACAACTAATGAAAAACTGTTTTTT; cdr3_aa: CASSVGAGTTNEKLFF; v_call: TRBV9; d_call: -; j_call: TRBJ1-4; clone_size: -; cdr3_length: 16
cdr3_nt: TGCAGTGCTACTTCGAAATTTGTGCGGTTTTTT; cdr3_aa: CSATSKFVRFF; v_call: TRBV20-1; d_call: -; j_call: TRBJ1-4; clone_size: -; cdr3_length: 11
cdr3_nt: TGTGCCAGTAGTCCCCGGGATCTCGGCCACAATGAGCAGTTCTTC; cdr3_aa: CASSPRDLGHNEQFF; v_call: TRBV19; d_call: -; j_call: TRBJ2-1; clone_size: -; cdr3_length: 15
cdr3_nt: TGTGCCAGCAGTTTATCGACAGGGGCAAACTATGGCTACACCTTC; cdr3_aa: CASSLSTGANYGYTF; v_call: TRBV27; d_call: TRBD1; j_call: TRBJ1-2; clone_size: -; cdr3_length: 15
cdr3_nt: TGTGCCAGCAGCTTAGCGGCGCTTAGGGGCGGCAATCAGCCCCAGCATTTT; cdr3_aa: CASSLAALRGGNQPQHF; v_call: TRBV7-2; d_call: -; j_call: TRBJ1-5; clone_size: -; cdr3_length: 17
cdr3_nt: TGTGCCAGCAGCTTAAAGCGGGAGAGTCGTTCCTACGAGCAGTACTTC; cdr3_aa: CASSLKRESRSYEQYF; v_call: TRBV11-1; d_call: TRBD2; j_call: TRBJ2-7; clone_size: -; cdr3_length: 16
cdr3_nt: TGTGCCAGCCGGATGAGGCAGGGGAATGAGCAGTTCTTC; cdr3_aa: CASRMRQGNEQFF; v_call: TRBV2; d_call: -; j_call: TRBJ2-1; clone_size: -; cdr3_length: 13
cdr3_nt: TGTGCCACCGGCGAGGCGAGGGCCGGGGAGACCCAGTACTTC; cdr3_aa: CATGEARAGETQYF; v_call: TRBV15; d_call: -; j_call: TRBJ2-5; clone_size: -; cdr3_length: 14